Below are 14 T cell receptor beta chains sequenced from a single sample in a study of blood T cell repertoires in COVID-19. TCRdb keeps only in-frame clones here, not all; method: immunoSEQ multiplex PCR. The profile shows 200,000 to 300,000 clones, roughly 86% of them singletons. Sequencing was carried out using peripheral blood. The origin of the receptors is a woman aged 25 to 39 with acute or convalescent COVID-19.

This sequence joins TRBV7-9 and TRBJ2-7; 8 bases agree with TRBD2. Germline CDR1 is SEHNR and CDR2 is FQNEAQ (reference sequence). This CDR3 region has 13 residues. J gave up 5 bases and V 8 bases, and 8 bases lay outside the gene matches. CDR3 bases: TGTGCCAGCCTAGGGCTAGCGGGCAACGAGCAGTACTTC. Translation gives CASLGLAGNEQYF. The full variable domain, its missing parts supplied by reference TRBV7-9 and TRBJ2-7, is DTGVSQNPRHKITKRGQNVTFRCDPISEHNRLYWYRQTLGQGPEFLTYFQNEAQLEKSRLLSDRFSAERPKGSFSTLEIQRTEQGDSAMYLCASLGLAGNEQYFGPGTRLTVT.

This rearrangement joins TRBV5-4 to TRBJ1-3; D possibly corresponds to TRBD1 (5 bases). CDR3 length: 17 amino acids. Trimming stripped 4 bases from V and 0 bases from J, with 17 bases between. Germline assignment: CDR1 SGHNT and CDR2 YYREEE (reference sequence). CDR3 protein: CASSQATGYLSGNTIYF. The CDR3 nucleotides read TGTGCCAGCAGCCAAGCTACAGGCTATCTCTCTGGAAACACCATATATTTT. The full variable domain, its missing parts supplied by reference TRBV5-4 and TRBJ1-3, is ETGVTQSPTHLIKTRGQQVTLRCSSQSGHNTVSWYQQALGQGPQFIFQYYREEENGRGNFPPRFSGLQFPNYSSELNVNALELDDSALYLCASSQATGYLSGNTIYFGEGSWLTVV.

The chain employs TRBV7-9 and TRBJ1-1; TRBD1 aligns across 9 bases. The V and J ends lost 4 bases and 6 bases, in that order; junction bases with no gene match: 6. The CDR3 has 14 residues. The germline V gene has CDR1 SEHNR and CDR2 FQNEAQ (reference sequence). The CDR3 DNA reads TGTGCCAGCAGCTACCCGGGACAGGGCTCTGAAGCTTTCTTT. This gives the protein CASSYPGQGSEAFF.

The chain employs TRBV30 and TRBJ2-1, with a tentative D call TRBD1 (6 bases). The V end was cut by 4 bases, the J end by 4 bases, with 17 bases between. Germline V gene sequence: CDR1 GTSNPN, CDR2 SVGIG (reference sequence). The CDR3 is 15 amino acids. DNA for the CDR3: TGTGCCTGGATAAAGGACAGCGTTTCTTACAATGAGCAGTTCTTC. As protein: CAWIKDSVSYNEQFF.

This chain connects TRBV19 to TRBJ2-2, with 9 bases matching TRBD2. J lost 6 bases, V lost 5 bases, and 7 bases had no gene match. Germline V lookup: CDR1 LNHDA, CDR2 SQIVND (reference sequence). The CDR3 loop spans 15 amino acids. In DNA, the CDR3 is TGTGCCAGTAGTCCGTTAGCGGGAGTGCCCGGGGAGCTGTTTTTT. Its protein product is CASSPLAGVPGELFF.

The CDR3 reads CASSRGLAGDETQYF. CDR3 nucleotide sequence: TGCGCCAGCAGTCGAGGACTAGCGGGAGACGAGACCCAGTACTTC. The rearrangement links TRBV4-3 to TRBJ2-5; 13 bases line up with TRBD2. The germline V gene encodes CDR1 LGHNA and CDR2 YSLEER. Trimming removed 6 bases from V and 5 bases from J; junction bases left unmatched: 6. This CDR3 has 15 amino acids.

The rearrangement uses TRBV19 and TRBJ1-5; D unclear. Germline V gene lookup returns CDR1 LNHDA and CDR2 SQIVND (reference sequence). There are 15 residues in the CDR3. Trimming pared 5 bases from V and 9 bases from J, leaving 20 bases between. The CDR3 region has the DNA TGTGCCAGTAGTCTCGGGGAGGGTGGTATTCGGCCCCAGCATTTT. Protein product: CASSLGEGGIRPQHF.

The chain joins TRBV5-1 to TRBJ2-2; D remains unclear. Trimming took off 1 base at V and 0 bases at J, with 10 bases between the two ends. The CDR3 consists of 16 residues. Germline CDR1 and CDR2: SGHRS and YFSETQ. CDR3 in amino acids: CASSLPGPANTGELFF. Here the CDR3 DNA reads TGCGCCAGCAGCTTGCCGGGTCCAGCGAACACCGGGGAGCTGTTTTTT. Using reference TRBV5-1 and TRBJ2-2 for the parts outside the CDR3, the full variable domain is KAGVTQTPRYLIKTRGQQVTLSCSPISGHRSVSWYQQTPGQGLQFLFEYFSETQRNKGNFPGRFSGRQFSNSRSEMNVSTLELGDSALYLCASSLPGPANTGELFFGEGSRLTVL.

Points on this clone: Other DNA sequences in this specimen translate into the identical CDR3. The chain uses TRBV19 and TRBJ2-1, with 11 bases matching TRBD1. The germline V gene encodes CDR1 LNHDA and CDR2 SQIVND (reference sequence). CDR3 length: 12 residues. J lost 8 bases, V lost 9 bases, and 3 bases had no gene match. CDR3 DNA: TGTGCCAGCCGGACAGGGGGCCATGAGCAGTTCTTC. It specifies CASRTGGHEQFF.

The chain employs TRBV7-9 and TRBJ1-1; D uncertain. Trimming stripped 11 bases from V and 0 bases from J, with 10 bases between. This CDR3 is built from 12 residues. CDR1 SEHNR and CDR2 FQNEAQ come from the germline V gene (reference sequence). The DNA of the CDR3 is TGTGCCTCCGGGGTAGTGAACACTGAAGCTTTCTTT. Encoded protein: CASGVVNTEAFF.

The rearrangement links TRBV3-1 (or the pseudogene TRBV3-2) to TRBJ2-3, with 9 bases that match TRBD2. V dropped 5 bases and J dropped 3; count of bases not matched to a gene: 12. This CDR3 is built from 17 residues. Germline V gives CDR1 LGHDT, CDR2 YNNKEL (reference sequence). In DNA form, the CDR3 reads TGTGCCAGCAGCGGTCGACTAGCGGTGGATTGGACAGATACGCAGTATTTT. Translating it yields CASSGRLAVDWTDTQYF.

The chain combines TRBV7-9 with TRBJ2-2, with D maybe TRBD2 (6 bases). The CDR3 is made up of 15 amino acids. Per the germline V gene, CDR1 is SEHNR and CDR2 is FQNEAQ (reference sequence). V lost 8 bases and J 0 bases, leaving 13 bases between the germline ends. The CDR3 is CASLSGIANTGELFF. Written as DNA, the CDR3 is TGTGCCAGCCTTAGCGGAATCGCGAACACCGGGGAGCTGTTTTTT.

This rearrangement joins TRBV14 to TRBJ2-3; 9 nucleotides align to TRBD2. V lost 1 base and J lost 0; bases outside the gene matches: 14. The length of the CDR3 is 20 residues. The germline V gene has CDR1 SGHDN and CDR2 FVKESK. The CDR3 sequence is CASSQAPGTSGRRSTDTQYF. DNA of the CDR3: TGTGCCAGCAGCCAAGCCCCCGGAACTAGCGGGCGCCGTAGCACAGATACGCAGTATTTT.

The V call is TRBV5-1, the J call TRBJ2-3; 12 nucleotides line up with TRBD2. The CDR3 consists of 19 residues. The germline V gene encodes CDR1 SGHRS and CDR2 YFSETQ. V gave up 4 bases and J gave up 1 base; unmatched junction bases: 13. In DNA, the CDR3 is TGCGCCAGCAGCCCGTCACTAGCGGGAGGCCTAGCTGGCACAGATACGCAGTATTTT. Amino acid sequence: CASSPSLAGGLAGTDTQYF. The full variable domain, rest sourced from reference TRBV5-1 and TRBJ2-3, is KAGVTQTPRYLIKTRGQQVTLSCSPISGHRSVSWYQQTPGQGLQFLFEYFSETQRNKGNFPGRFSGRQFSNSRSEMNVSTLELGDSALYLCASSPSLAGGLAGTDTQYFGPGTRLTVL.